This T cell receptor (beta chain) was captured by sequencing in a study of T-cell reconstitution after alpha-beta-depleted transplantation in children. General observations from the study: Some patients' high day-60 TCRbeta diversity was traced to surviving recipient T cells and thymic progenitors.

This clonotype has only a few counts. The antigen is unknown. CDR1 MDHEN and CDR2 SYDVKM come from the germline V gene. V lost 3 bases and J lost 2, with 7 bases in between. The CDR3 sequence is 14 residues long. Preparation of the TCRbeta library was carried out with unique molecular identifiers. TCRdb recomputed calls from the PCR reads with MiXCR, one row per CDR3 protein. Among fewer than 550,000 distinct CDR3 sequences listed, over 9.5% were seen once. V usage is TRBV28 and J usage is TRBJ2-2; D remains ambiguous. Material: PBMCs, mostly from graft donor cells, obtained 180 days after TCRalphabeta/CD19-depleted stem cell transplant. The receptor's source is a female patient aged 2-10 years who had a stem cell transplant for aplastic anemia, so the T cells may come from the graft donor. CDR3 in amino acids: CASSFSDNTGELFF. The CDR3 DNA reads TGTGCCAGCAGTTTCTCAGATAACACCGGGGAGCTGTTTTTT.